The T cell receptor (beta chain) described here comes from a study of monozygotic twins with inflammatory bowel disease. No DNA is given; TCRdb re-called the 5' RACE reads and lists each CDR3 protein once. This table holds a few hundred thousand distinct CDR3 sequences. CDR3 size: 15 residues. Germline V gene lookup returns CDR1 DFQATT and CDR2 SNEGSKA (reference sequence). This receptor was identified in a human donor with ulcerative colitis or Crohn's disease, or a healthy co-twin of an affected twin (not recorded which). Sequences were obtained from blood. The chain is built from TRBV20-1 and TRBJ2-5; no DNA is available, so the TRBD1 call from TCRdb remains unchecked. The CDR3 sequence is CSAQKLSGEKETQYF.